One sample yielded the 32 T cell receptor beta chains listed below, sequenced in a study of somatic mutations in cytotoxic T cells in rheumatoid arthritis. Data came from immunoSEQ multiplex PCR; TCRdb stores just in-frame clones and leaves some out. The sample has nearly 3,000 clones; roughly 90% are singletons. The material sequenced was CD8+ T cells sorted from blood. Receptor source: a woman aged 60-70 years with rheumatoid arthritis.

The chain couples TRBV11-3 to TRBJ2-2, with TRBD2 matching over 7 bases. The CDR3 consists of 17 residues. CDR1 and CDR2 from the germline V gene are SGHNT and YENEEA. V was clipped by 4 bases and J by 1 base; unmatched bases: 9. In nucleotides, the CDR3 is TGTGCCAGCAGCTCCATCTTGGGAGGGCTGAACACCGGGGAGCTGTTTTTT. Translation: CASSSILGGLNTGELFF.

The chain combines TRBV11-3 with TRBJ2-2, with TRBD1 matching 10 bases. This CDR3 is built from 17 residues. Germline trimming cut 5 bases from V and 4 bases from J; bases unmatched to any gene: 10. Looked up from germline, CDR1 is SGHNT and CDR2 is YENEEA. The CDR3 region is CASSPKRQGAVTGELFF. The CDR3 DNA follows: TGTGCCAGCAGCCCAAAACGACAGGGGGCTGTCACCGGGGAGCTGTTTTTT.

The chain carries TRBV7-8 and TRBJ2-1; tentative D call: TRBD2 (5 bases). CDR1 is SGHVS and CDR2 is FQNEAQ in the germline V gene. Trimming shortened V by 2 bases and J by 0 bases, and 14 bases separated the two germline ends. This CDR3 region has 17 residues. The CDR3 reads CASSLSDPGSSYNEQFF. The CDR3 nucleotides read TGTGCCAGCAGCTTATCCGACCCGGGGAGCTCCTACAATGAGCAGTTCTTC. Variable domain in full (rest from reference TRBV7-8 and TRBJ2-1): GAGVSQSPRYKVAKRGQDVALRCDPISGHVSLFWYQQALGQGPEFLTYFQNEAQLDKSGLPSDRFFAERPEGSVSTLKIQRTQQEDSAVYLCASSLSDPGSSYNEQFFGPGTRLTVL.

The rearrangement joins TRBV30 to TRBJ2-3; 9 bases align to TRBD1. The CDR3 totals 14 residues. Germline CDR1 and CDR2: GTSNPN and SVGIG (reference sequence). V was clipped by 5 bases and J by 1 base; unmatched bases: 4. The CDR3 sequence: CAWDRTGGTDTQYF. In DNA, the CDR3 is TGTGCCTGGGACCGGACAGGGGGCACAGATACGCAGTATTTT. The full variable domain, in which reference TRBV30 and TRBJ2-3 provide the parts outside the CDR3, is SQTIHQWPATLVQPVGSPLSLECTVEGTSNPNLYWYRQAAGRGLQLLFYSVGIGQISSEVPQNLSASRPQDRQFILSSKKLLLSDSGFYLCAWDRTGGTDTQYFGPGTRLTVL.

J is TRBJ2-7 and V is TRBV9; 9 bases are a match to TRBD1. The V segment lost 3 bases and the J segment 4 bases; nucleotides outside the gene matches: 5. The CDR3 has 14 amino acids. The V gene's germline CDR1 is SGDLS and CDR2 YYNGEE. The CDR3 sequence is CASSAGTGWYEQYF. The CDR3 region has the DNA TGTGCCAGCAGCGCCGGGACAGGGTGGTACGAGCAGTACTTC.

The CDR3 sequence is CASSLTGLDYTF. The CDR3 region has the DNA TGTGCCAGCAGTCTTACAGGGTTAGACTACACCTTC. The chain employs TRBV6-1 and TRBJ1-2, with D tentatively TRBD1 (6 bases). This CDR3 is built from 12 residues. The germline CDR1 and CDR2 sequences are MNHNS and SASEGT. Deletions cut 5 bases from V and 10 bases from J, with 14 bases between.

The DNA for the CDR3 is TGTGCCATCCGGGAGGGGGCTGATTCCCAAGAGACCCAGTACTTC. This gives the protein CAIREGADSQETQYF. The V and J genes are TRBV10-3 and TRBJ2-5; perhaps TRBD2 as D (8 bases). V shed 8 bases and J shed 1 base, with 17 bases lying between them. Germline CDR1 and CDR2: ENHRY and SYGVKD. The CDR3 contains 15 residues.

This clone was detected once. The chain links TRBV13 to TRBJ1-3; D is possibly TRBD1 (5 bases). The V gene lost 5 bases and the J gene lost 0 bases, with 17 bases spanning the gap. CDR3 length equals 17 residues. Germline V lookup: CDR1 PRHDT, CDR2 FYEKMQ (reference sequence). Here the CDR3 reads CASSETQGLSSGNTIYF. As DNA, the CDR3 is TGTGCCAGCAGCGAGACCCAGGGCCTGAGCTCTGGAAACACCATATATTTT.

Concerning this clone itself: Compared with germline, one end of the junction differs, possibly owing to a read error. V and J are TRBV4-1 and TRBJ2-3; a weak D match, TRBD1 (6 bases). In germline, CDR1 is MGHRA, CDR2 YSYEKL. This CDR3 comprises 14 residues. The CDR3, as DNA: TGCGCCAGCAGCCAAGATCGTTCGCAGGGGAGAAGGGATTTT. This translates into CASSQDRSQGRRDF.

This rearrangement joins TRBV27 to TRBJ1-2, with D tentatively TRBD1 (6 bases). Trimming pared 5 bases from V and 6 bases from J, leaving 13 bases between. CDR1 and CDR2 (germline): MNHEY, SMNVEV (reference sequence). This CDR3 is 13 amino acids long. CDR3 nucleotides: TGTGCCAGCAGTCTTACAGGGTATCATGGCTACACCTTC. This codes for CASSLTGYHGYTF.

V gene TRBV30 combines with J gene TRBJ1-2; TRBD1 aligns across 8 bases. Germline-derived CDR1 and CDR2 are GTSNPN and SVGIG (reference sequence). V lost 2 bases and J lost 3; bases outside the gene matches: 11. CDR3 length equals 16 residues. The CDR3 here is CAWSRQGSGRDYGYTF. The CDR3 DNA is TGTGCCTGGAGTCGACAGGGGTCAGGGAGGGACTATGGCTACACCTTC.

The chain uses TRBV11-3 and TRBJ2-7, with TRBD1 matching 10 bases. J was trimmed by 3 bases and V by 1 base; bases with no gene match: 0. There are 14 residues in the CDR3. CDR1 and CDR2 from the germline V gene are SGHNT and YENEEA. The CDR3 spells CASSLGTGGYEQYF. In DNA, the CDR3 is TGTGCCAGCAGCTTAGGGACAGGGGGCTACGAGCAGTACTTC.

The genes are TRBV5-6 and TRBJ2-3; 8 bases map to TRBD1. Germline trimming cut 4 bases from V and 5 bases from J; bases unmatched to any gene: 9. In germline, CDR1 is SGHDT, CDR2 YYEEEE. The length of the CDR3 is 15 residues. The CDR3 here is CASSGQDRGRDTQYF. In nucleotides, the CDR3 is TGTGCCAGCAGCGGACAAGACAGGGGCCGAGATACGCAGTATTTT.

This clone has just a few counts. This chain connects TRBV10-3 to TRBJ2-1, with 9 nucleotides matching TRBD2. The V gene end was trimmed by 0 bases and the J gene end by 4 bases; junction bases not matched to a gene: 7. The germline CDR1 and CDR2 sequences are ENHRY and SYGVKD. The length of the CDR3 is 17 residues. The CDR3 nucleotides are TGTGCCATCAGTGAGTCGATGGGCGGGAGGGGTTACAATGAGCAGTTCTTC. It specifies CAISESMGGRGYNEQFF.

The rearrangement uses TRBV11-2 and TRBJ1-2, with D possibly being TRBD1 (6 bases). The germline V and J ends were trimmed by 2 bases and 3 bases, with 19 bases remaining between them. CDR3 size: 17 residues. The germline V gene encodes CDR1 SGHAT and CDR2 FQNNGV. The chain's CDR3 is CASSLSIRAGADYGYTF. The CDR3 nucleotides read TGTGCCAGCAGCTTATCCATTCGGGCAGGGGCCGACTATGGCTACACCTTC.

V gene TRBV9 combines with J gene TRBJ2-5, with 12 bases lining up with TRBD2. This CDR3 comprises 18 residues. Germline lookup yields CDR1 SGDLS and CDR2 YYNGEE. Trimming cost V 4 bases and J 0 bases; bases outside gene matches: 10. CDR3: CASSPLRLAGEYQETQYF. In DNA form, the CDR3 reads TGTGCCAGCAGCCCCCTCCGACTAGCGGGAGAGTACCAAGAGACCCAGTACTTC. The full variable domain, completed using reference TRBV9 and TRBJ2-5, is DSGVTQTPKHLITATGQRVTLRCSPRSGDLSVYWYQQSLDQGLQFLIQYYNGEERAKGNILERFSAQQFPDLHSELNLSSLELGDSALYFCASSPLRLAGEYQETQYFGPGTRLLVL.

The V call is TRBV9, the J call TRBJ2-5; 12 positions match TRBD2. Germline trimming cut 0 bases from V and 2 bases from J; bases unmatched to any gene: 5. The CDR3 contains 17 residues. The V gene's germline CDR1 is SGDLS and CDR2 YYNGEE. CDR3 coding DNA: TGTGCCAGCAGCGTAGGTGCCCTAGCGGGAGGGCAAGAGACCCAGTACTTC. Residues: CASSVGALAGGQETQYF.

The chain links TRBV19 to TRBJ2-7, with D uncertain. Trimming took off 5 bases at V and 2 bases at J, with 13 bases between the two ends. The CDR3 consists of 14 residues. Germline V CDR1 and CDR2: LNHDA, SQIVND (reference sequence). DNA of the CDR3: TGTGCCAGTAGTTACTATCTATCAACCTACGAGCAGTACTTC. Protein: CASSYYLSTYEQYF.

V usage is TRBV11-3 and J usage is TRBJ2-1, with TRBD2 matching over 11 bases. This CDR3 has 15 amino acids. Looked up from germline, CDR1 is SGHNT and CDR2 is YENEEA. After removal of 2 bases from V and 5 bases from J, the junction contained 2 bases not matched to a gene. CDR3 amino acids: CASSLTSGSHNEQFF. CDR3 sequence (DNA): TGTGCCAGCAGCTTAACTAGCGGGAGCCACAATGAGCAGTTCTTC. The complete variable domain, with remaining parts taken from reference TRBV11-3 and TRBJ2-1, reads EAGVVQSPRYKIIEKKQPVAFWCNPISGHNTLYWYLQNLGQGPELLIRYENEEAVDDSQLPKDRFSAERLKGVDSTLKIQPAELGDSAVYLCASSLTSGSHNEQFFGPGTRLTVL.

Turning to this clone: Additional DNA sequences in this sample encode the identical CDR3. This chain links TRBV29-1 with TRBJ2-7; 9 bases map to TRBD2. J gave up 3 bases and V 4 bases, and 13 bases lay outside the gene matches. Germline V gene data show CDR1 as SQVTM and CDR2 as ANQGSEA. The CDR3 totals 16 residues. Here the CDR3 reads CSVVSSGASIRYEQYF. The CDR3 DNA reads TGCAGCGTTGTCTCTAGCGGGGCCAGTATCCGCTACGAGCAGTACTTC.

CDR3 residues: CASTAQAGPPADTQYF. CDR3 coding DNA: TGTGCCAGCACCGCCCAAGCGGGCCCTCCGGCTGACACGCAGTATTTT. This chain joins TRBV7-2 and TRBJ2-3, with D maybe TRBD2 (6 bases). The length of the CDR3 is 16 residues. The germline V gene has CDR1 SGHTA and CDR2 FQGNSA. Trimming stripped 7 bases from V and 9 bases from J, with 26 bases between.

For this clone: The sample contains more than one DNA sequence encoding this CDR3. This chain joins TRBV14 and TRBJ2-1, with 9 bases lining up with TRBD2. J was trimmed by 10 bases and V by 4 bases; bases with no gene match: 26. The CDR3 has 20 amino acids. The germline V gene has CDR1 SGHDN and CDR2 FVKESK. The CDR3, as DNA: TGTGCCAGCAGCCGACACCCGGGACAGATAGATAGCGGGAGTTGGGGCGAGCAGTTCTTC. It codes for CASSRHPGQIDSGSWGEQFF.

This chain links TRBV9 with TRBJ2-2; 10 bases are shared with TRBD2. J lost 5 bases, V lost 0 bases, and 4 bases had no gene match. The CDR3 is 16 amino acids. Germline loops: CDR1 SGDLS, CDR2 YYNGEE. The CDR3 DNA is TGTGCCAGCAGCGTAGGGGGTAGCGGGAGGACCGGGGAGCTGTTTTTT. Encoded protein: CASSVGGSGRTGELFF.

The genes are TRBV10-3 and TRBJ2-3, with a possible D match to TRBD2 (6 bases). The CDR3 is made up of 16 amino acids. Germline V gene lookup returns CDR1 ENHRY and CDR2 SYGVKD. V lost 4 bases, J lost 2 bases, and 16 bases lay in between. This CDR3 is CAISGTTSGLTDTQYF. CDR3 DNA: TGTGCCATCAGTGGAACGACCAGCGGGCTCACAGATACGCAGTATTTT.

The chain is built from TRBV9 and TRBJ1-1; TRBD1 matches at 12 bases. V lost 0 bases and J lost 8; bases outside the gene matches: 5. The CDR3 loop spans 15 amino acids. CDR1 and CDR2 (germline): SGDLS, YYNGEE. CDR3 sequence: CASSVAGTGGEEAFF. The CDR3 coding sequence is TGTGCCAGCAGCGTAGCTGGGACAGGGGGCGAAGAAGCTTTCTTT. Full variable domain (rest looked up from reference TRBV9 and TRBJ1-1): DSGVTQTPKHLITATGQRVTLRCSPRSGDLSVYWYQQSLDQGLQFLIQYYNGEERAKGNILERFSAQQFPDLHSELNLSSLELGDSALYFCASSVAGTGGEEAFFGQGTRLTVV.

The rearrangement links TRBV6-5 to TRBJ1-1; D not resolved. The V gene lost 6 bases and the J gene lost 1 base, with 6 bases spanning the gap. Germline-derived CDR1 and CDR2 are MNHEY and SVGAGI. The CDR3 extends over 12 amino acids. As DNA, the CDR3 is TGTGCCAGCAGCTATTCGAACACTGAAGCTTTCTTT. Its translation is CASSYSNTEAFF.

V usage is TRBV4-3 and J usage is TRBJ2-1, with TRBD2 matching over 7 bases. Germline values: CDR1 LGHNA, CDR2 YSLEER. V shed 1 base and J 3 bases; nucleotides not matched to a gene: 3. The CDR3 runs 15 residues. CDR3: CASSQGGGGYNEQFF. In DNA form, the CDR3 reads TGCGCCAGCAGCCAAGGCGGGGGTGGCTACAATGAGCAGTTCTTC.

This chain connects TRBV27 to TRBJ2-7, with 11 bases lining up with TRBD2. CDR3 length: 16 amino acids. Germline lookup yields CDR1 MNHEY and CDR2 SMNVEV (reference sequence). V lost 5 bases and J lost 1; bases outside the gene matches: 7. CDR3 sequence (DNA): TGTGCCAGCAGTCCCCGCGGACTAGCGGGTTCCTACGAGCAGTACTTC. It specifies CASSPRGLAGSYEQYF.

The chain has TRBV6-1 and TRBJ2-1; D may be TRBD1 (6 bases). The CDR3 runs 17 residues. Germline assignment: CDR1 MNHNS and CDR2 SASEGT. V lost 2 bases and J lost 1, with 15 bases in between. The CDR3 nucleotides are TGTGCCAGCAGTGAAATGGGACAACCAAATTCCTACAATGAGCAGTTCTTC. It yields the protein CASSEMGQPNSYNEQFF.

CDR3 loop: CAWARDYTNTGELFF. CDR3 DNA: TGTGCCTGGGCCCGGGACTACACGAACACCGGGGAGCTGTTTTTT. This sequence joins TRBV30 and TRBJ2-2; TRBD2 aligns across 7 bases. Germline V CDR1 and CDR2: GTSNPN, SVGIG (reference sequence). V shed 5 bases, J shed 0 bases, and the junction held 6 bases outside the gene matches. The CDR3 consists of 15 residues.

This chain joins TRBV5-1 and TRBJ2-3; 12 positions agree with TRBD2. The germline V gene encodes CDR1 SGHRS and CDR2 YFSETQ. This CDR3 region has 15 residues. Trimming cost V 5 bases and J 1 base; bases outside gene matches: 2. CDR3 region: CASRRTSGGTDTQYF. The CDR3 DNA follows: TGCGCCAGCAGACGGACTAGCGGGGGCACAGATACGCAGTATTTT.

The chain recombines TRBV7-7 with TRBJ2-2, with 9 bases identical to TRBD1. This CDR3 contains 15 residues. V shed 5 bases, J shed 3 bases, and the junction held 4 bases outside the gene matches. Germline CDR1 SSHAT, CDR2 FNYEAQ (reference sequence). This CDR3 reads CASSDRDRDTGELFF. In DNA form, the CDR3 reads TGTGCCAGCAGCGACCGGGACAGGGACACCGGGGAGCTGTTTTTT.